The present T cell receptor (beta chain) was sequenced within a study of cytomegalovirus exposure and HLA in healthy donors. Study-wide results and limits: The authors assumed roughly uniform sequencing depth across donors for presence/absence analyses. In a later analysis, several top co-occurrence clusters appeared linked to parvovirus B19, influenza, CMV and Epstein-Barr virus.

In its sample, this clone was seen once. As yet, its antigen is unknown. 13 Jbeta primers and 60 Vbeta primers were used for the PCR. Clones were sequenced by immunoSEQ multiplex PCR, and TCRdb holds only the in-frame ones, with some missing. The profile shows about 160,000 clones, around 78% of them singletons. Trimming took 3 bases from V and 5 from J; bases not matched to a gene: 8. CDR1 and CDR2 (germline): LNHDA, SQIVND (reference sequence). The CDR3 covers 15 residues. This TCR was recovered from a woman aged 40 to 50 in good health and CMV-seronegative. What was sequenced was PBMCs. This chain uses TRBV19 with TRBJ2-7; 9 bases match TRBD1. The chain's CDR3 is CASSISGTGLDEQYF. Here the CDR3 DNA reads TGTGCCAGTAGTATCTCCGGGACAGGGTTGGACGAGCAGTACTTC.